This TCR beta chain originates from a study of shared clonotypes between healthy human individuals. The assay was immunoSEQ multiplex PCR, and TCRdb's table has in-frame clones only and misses some. In the table there are roughly 2.5 million clones, roughly 92% of which are singletons. There were only Caucasian adults among the donors, and all lived in Nashville, Tennessee. CDR3 length: 16 amino acids. Germline V gene lookup returns CDR1 SGHTA and CDR2 FQGNSA. V was pared by 1 base and J by 2 bases, with 13 bases between. The sequence was collected from a young man in good health. Specimen: naive CD4+ T cells sorted from blood. Subset denoted: CD45RA+ positively selected. The chain is built from TRBV7-2 and TRBJ2-3; D possibly corresponds to TRBD2 (6 bases). The CDR3 protein is CASSLDGTLNTDTQYF. The CDR3 region has the DNA TGTGCCAGCAGCTTAGACGGGACTCTCAACACAGATACGCAGTATTTT.